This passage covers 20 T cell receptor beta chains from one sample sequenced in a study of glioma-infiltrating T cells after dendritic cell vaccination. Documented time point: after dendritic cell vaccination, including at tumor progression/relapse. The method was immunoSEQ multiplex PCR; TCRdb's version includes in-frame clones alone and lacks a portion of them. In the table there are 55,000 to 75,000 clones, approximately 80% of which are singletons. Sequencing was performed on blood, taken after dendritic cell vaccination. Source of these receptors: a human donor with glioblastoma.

CDR3 sequence (DNA): TGTGCCAGCATCGGGGGAACTTACGAGCAGTACTTC. Amino acid sequence: CASIGGTYEQYF. V is TRBV7-8 and J is TRBJ2-7; possible D gene TRBD2, 6 bases. This CDR3 region has 12 residues. With 7 bases removed from V and 4 bases from J, the gap between germline ends came to 11 bases. Germline CDR1 SGHVS, CDR2 FQNEAQ.

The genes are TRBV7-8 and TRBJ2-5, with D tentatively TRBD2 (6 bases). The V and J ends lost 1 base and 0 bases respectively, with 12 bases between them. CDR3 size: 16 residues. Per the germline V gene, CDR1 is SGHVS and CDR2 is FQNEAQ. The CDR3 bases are TGTGCCAGCAGCTTAGACCTAGCGCAGTACCAAGAGACCCAGTACTTC. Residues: CASSLDLAQYQETQYF. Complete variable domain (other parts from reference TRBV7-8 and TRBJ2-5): GAGVSQSPRYKVAKRGQDVALRCDPISGHVSLFWYQQALGQGPEFLTYFQNEAQLDKSGLPSDRFFAERPEGSVSTLKIQRTQQEDSAVYLCASSLDLAQYQETQYFGPGTRLLVL.

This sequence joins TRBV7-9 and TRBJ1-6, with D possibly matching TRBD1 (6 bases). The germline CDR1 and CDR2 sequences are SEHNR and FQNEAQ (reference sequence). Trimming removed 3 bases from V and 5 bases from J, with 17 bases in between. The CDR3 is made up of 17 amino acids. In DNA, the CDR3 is TGTGCCAGCAGCTTTGGGGCAGGGGTAGGAAATAATTCACCCCTCCACTTT. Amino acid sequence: CASSFGAGVGNNSPLHF. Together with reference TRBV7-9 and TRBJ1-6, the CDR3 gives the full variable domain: DTGVSQNPRHKITKRGQNVTFRCDPISEHNRLYWYRQTLGQGPEFLTYFQNEAQLEKSRLLSDRFSAERPKGSFSTLEIQRTEQGDSAMYLCASSFGAGVGNNSPLHFGNGTRLTVT.

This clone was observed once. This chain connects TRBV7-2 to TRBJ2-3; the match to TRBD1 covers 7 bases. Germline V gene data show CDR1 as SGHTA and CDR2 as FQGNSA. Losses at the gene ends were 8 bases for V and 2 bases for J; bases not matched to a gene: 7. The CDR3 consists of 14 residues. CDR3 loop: CASLRDRDTDTQYF. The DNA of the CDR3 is TGTGCCAGCCTAAGGGACAGAGACACAGATACGCAGTATTTT.

CDR3: CASSDEGGDGYTF. The CDR3 nucleotides read TGTGCCAGCAGCGATGAGGGGGGGGATGGCTACACCTTC. This rearrangement joins TRBV5-4 to TRBJ1-2; tentatively, D is TRBD1 (6 bases). Germline lookup yields CDR1 SGHNT and CDR2 YYREEE (reference sequence). V lost 4 bases and J lost 6, with 13 bases in between. This CDR3 has 13 residues.

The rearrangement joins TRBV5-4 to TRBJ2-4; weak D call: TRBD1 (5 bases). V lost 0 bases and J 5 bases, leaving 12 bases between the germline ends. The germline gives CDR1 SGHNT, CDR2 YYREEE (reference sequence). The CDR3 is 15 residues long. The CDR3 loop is CASSLGRRAENIQYF. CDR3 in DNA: TGTGCCAGCAGCTTGGGGCGCAGGGCGGAAAACATTCAGTACTTC.

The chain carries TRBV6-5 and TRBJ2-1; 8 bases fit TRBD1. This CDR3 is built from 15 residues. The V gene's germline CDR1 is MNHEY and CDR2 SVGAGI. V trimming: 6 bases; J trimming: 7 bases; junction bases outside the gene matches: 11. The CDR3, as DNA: TGTGCCAGCAGCCCACCTCTTCGACAGGGGAATGAGCAGTTCTTC. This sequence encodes CASSPPLRQGNEQFF.

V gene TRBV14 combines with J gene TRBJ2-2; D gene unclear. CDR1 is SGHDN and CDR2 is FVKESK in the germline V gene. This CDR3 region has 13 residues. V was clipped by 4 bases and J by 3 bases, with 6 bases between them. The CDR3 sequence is CASSPLHTGELFF. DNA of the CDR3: TGTGCCAGCAGCCCCCTCCACACCGGGGAGCTGTTTTTT.

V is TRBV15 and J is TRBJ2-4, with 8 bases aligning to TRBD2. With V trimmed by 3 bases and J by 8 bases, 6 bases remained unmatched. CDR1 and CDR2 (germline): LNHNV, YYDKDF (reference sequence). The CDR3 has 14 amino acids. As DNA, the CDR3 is TGTGCCACCAGCAGCGCCGGGGGGGCGGACATTCAGTACTTC. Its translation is CATSSAGGADIQYF. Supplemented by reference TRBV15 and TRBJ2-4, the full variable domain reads DAMVIQNPRYQVTQFGKPVTLSCSQTLNHNVMYWYQQKSSQAPKLLFHYYDKDFNNEADTPDNFQSRRPNTSFCFLDIRSPGLGDTAMYLCATSSAGGADIQYFGAGTRLSVL.

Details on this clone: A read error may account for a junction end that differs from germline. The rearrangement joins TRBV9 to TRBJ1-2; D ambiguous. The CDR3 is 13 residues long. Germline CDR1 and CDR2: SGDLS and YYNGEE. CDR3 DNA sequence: TGTGCCAGCCCTGTGGAGGTTAACTGTGGCTACACCTTC. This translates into CASPVEVNCGYTF. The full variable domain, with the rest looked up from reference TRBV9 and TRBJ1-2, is DSGVTQTPKHLITATGQRVTLRCSPRSGDLSVYWYQQSLDQGLQFLIQYYNGEERAKGNILERFSAQQFPDLHSELNLSSLELGDSALYFCASPVEVNCGYTFGSGTRLTVV.

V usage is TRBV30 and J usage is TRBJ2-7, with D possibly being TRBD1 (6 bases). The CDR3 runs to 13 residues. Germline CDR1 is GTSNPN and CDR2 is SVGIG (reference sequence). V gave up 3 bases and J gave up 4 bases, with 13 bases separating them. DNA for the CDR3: TGTGCCTGGAGAGATGCAGGGGAGTACGAGCAGTACTTC. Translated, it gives CAWRDAGEYEQYF.

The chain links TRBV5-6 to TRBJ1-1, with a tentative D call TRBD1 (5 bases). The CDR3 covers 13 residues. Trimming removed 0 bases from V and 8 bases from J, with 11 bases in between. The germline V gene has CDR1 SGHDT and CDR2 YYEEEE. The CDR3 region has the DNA TGTGCCAGCAGCTTGGAGATCGGGGGGGAAGCTTTCTTT. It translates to CASSLEIGGEAFF.

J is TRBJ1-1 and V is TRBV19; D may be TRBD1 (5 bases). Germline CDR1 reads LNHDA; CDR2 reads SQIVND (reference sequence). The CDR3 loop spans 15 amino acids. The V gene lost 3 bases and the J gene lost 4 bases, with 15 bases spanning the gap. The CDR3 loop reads CASSMGGDGRTEAFF. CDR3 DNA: TGTGCCAGTAGTATGGGGGGGGATGGGCGCACTGAAGCTTTCTTT.

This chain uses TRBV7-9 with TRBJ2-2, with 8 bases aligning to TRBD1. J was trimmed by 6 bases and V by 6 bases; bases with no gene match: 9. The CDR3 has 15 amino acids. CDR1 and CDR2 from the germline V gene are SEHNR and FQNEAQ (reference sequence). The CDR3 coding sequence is TGTGCCAGCAGACCCGGACAGGGACGCGCCGGGGAGCTGTTTTTT. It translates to CASRPGQGRAGELFF.

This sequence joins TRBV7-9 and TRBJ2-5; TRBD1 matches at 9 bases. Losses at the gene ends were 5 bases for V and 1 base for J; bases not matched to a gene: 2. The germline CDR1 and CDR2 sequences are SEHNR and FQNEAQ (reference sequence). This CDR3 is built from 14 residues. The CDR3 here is CASSTTGGQETQYF. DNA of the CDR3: TGTGCCAGCAGCACGACAGGGGGCCAAGAGACCCAGTACTTC. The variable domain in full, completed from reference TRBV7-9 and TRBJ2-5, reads DTGVSQNPRHKITKRGQNVTFRCDPISEHNRLYWYRQTLGQGPEFLTYFQNEAQLEKSRLLSDRFSAERPKGSFSTLEIQRTEQGDSAMYLCASSTTGGQETQYFGPGTRLLVL.

The CDR3 region is CASSPRGGDFYEQYF. CDR3 DNA: TGTGCCAGCAGCCCCCGGGGAGGGGACTTCTACGAGCAGTACTTC. The V gene is TRBV7-3, the J gene TRBJ2-7; 7 bases map to TRBD2. The CDR3 has 15 residues. J was trimmed by 3 bases and V by 5 bases; bases with no gene match: 10. CDR1 and CDR2 (germline): SGHTA, FQGTGA.

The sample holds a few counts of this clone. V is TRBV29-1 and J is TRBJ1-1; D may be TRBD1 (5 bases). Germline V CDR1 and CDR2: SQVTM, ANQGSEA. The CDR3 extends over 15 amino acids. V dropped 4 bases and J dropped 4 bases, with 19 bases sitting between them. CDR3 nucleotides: TGCAGCGTTGGCTCGCGAGGCGGGGGGTCCACTGAAGCTTTCTTT. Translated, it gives CSVGSRGGGSTEAFF.

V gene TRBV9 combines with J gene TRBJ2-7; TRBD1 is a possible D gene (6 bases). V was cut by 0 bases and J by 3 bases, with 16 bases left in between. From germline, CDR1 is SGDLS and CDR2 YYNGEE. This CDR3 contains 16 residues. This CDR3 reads CASSVGLGANGYEQYF. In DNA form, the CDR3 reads TGTGCCAGCAGCGTAGGTCTGGGGGCTAATGGCTACGAGCAGTACTTC.

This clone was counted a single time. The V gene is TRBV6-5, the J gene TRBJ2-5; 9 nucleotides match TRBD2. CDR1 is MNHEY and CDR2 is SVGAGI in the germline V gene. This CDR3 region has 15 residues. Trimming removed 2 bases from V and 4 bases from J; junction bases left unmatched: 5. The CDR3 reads CASSYGAGGVETQYF. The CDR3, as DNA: TGTGCCAGCAGTTACGGAGCGGGGGGAGTAGAGACCCAGTACTTC.

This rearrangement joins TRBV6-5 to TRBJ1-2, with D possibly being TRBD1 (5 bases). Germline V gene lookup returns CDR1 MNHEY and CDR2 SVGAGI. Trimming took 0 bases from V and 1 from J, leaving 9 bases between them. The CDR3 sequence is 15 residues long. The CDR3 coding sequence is TGTGCCAGCAGTTACTCGGGGCAACTTAACTATGGCTACACCTTC. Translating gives CASSYSGQLNYGYTF.